This T cell receptor beta chain was recorded in a study of shared clonotypes between healthy human individuals. Original methodology: For the immunoSEQ data, sequences were junction-only without quality scores, so filtering differed. TCRdb's copy holds only in-frame clones and misses some; the assay was immunoSEQ multiplex PCR. V, J and clone size are taken as reported in that table, and D and trimming were inferred from the DNA itself. The sample yields some 660,000 clones, 73% seen once. In regard to this clone: Its antigen is currently unknown.

Germline lookup yields CDR1 MNHEY and CDR2 SVGAGI. The CDR3 is made up of 16 amino acids. Trimming took 4 bases from V and 5 from J, leaving 18 bases between them. Whole-study results and caveats: Donors were few, which limited the genetic and exposure-history diversity represented. Generally, estimated richness proved larger in naive subsets than it did in memory subsets. Relative to their counterparts shared across all four donors, non-shared clonotypes exhibited diminished generation probabilities.

Sequenced: memory CD4+ T cells sorted from blood. Noted subset: CD45RA-negative fraction. This chain joins TRBV6-5 and TRBJ1-5, with a tentative D call TRBD1 (6 bases). The receptor was derived from a woman in her 30s in good health. The CDR3 protein is CASSSGGGAQDQPQHF. The CDR3 DNA sequence: TGTGCCAGCAGTTCGGGAGGGGGGGCGCAGGATCAGCCCCAGCATTTT.